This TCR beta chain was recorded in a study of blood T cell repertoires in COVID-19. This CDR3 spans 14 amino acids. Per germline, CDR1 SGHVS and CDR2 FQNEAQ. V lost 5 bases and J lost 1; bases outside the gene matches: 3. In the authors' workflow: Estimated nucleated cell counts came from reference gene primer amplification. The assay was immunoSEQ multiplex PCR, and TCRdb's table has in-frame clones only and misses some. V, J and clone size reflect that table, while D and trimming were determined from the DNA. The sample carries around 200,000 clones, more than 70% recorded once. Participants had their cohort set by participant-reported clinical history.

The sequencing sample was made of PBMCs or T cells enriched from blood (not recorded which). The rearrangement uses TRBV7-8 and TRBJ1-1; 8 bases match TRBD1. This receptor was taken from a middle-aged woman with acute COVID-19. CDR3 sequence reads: CASSTRGRNTEAFF. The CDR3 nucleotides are TGTGCCAGCAGCACCAGGGGGCGGAACACTGAAGCTTTCTTT.